This TCR beta chain was observed in a study of CD8 T cells in Susac syndrome (dated by TCRdb to the late 2010s). A note on the overall study: The study used repertoire sequencing to test whether antigen drove CD8+ T cell activation and differentiation in Susac syndrome.

This clonotype showed up just once. Its antigen has not been determined. The record has no base qualities; no much larger clone is one base away. Weak support is all one read offers. A distance of 19 bases separates the germline ends of V and J, which lose 5 bases and 8 bases respectively. Reading the germline V gene (reference sequence) gives CDR1 SEHNR and CDR2 FQNEAQ. Its CDR3 holds 15 amino acids, cysteine through phenylalanine. Only CDR3 DNA is held: 45 bases, read in frame from base 1. RNA was extracted using the RNeasy kit, and roughly 0.5 to 1 microgram was reverse transcribed with random hexamers. The immunoSEQ multiplex PCR assay, which covers 54 Vbeta and 13 Jbeta segments, was used to amplify TCR beta CDR3 regions. Bias from PCR amplification was corrected by using a synthetic template baseline for primer optimization and for computational correction. Per the authors' processing: Reads were assigned to V, D and J genes according to IMGT and analyzed in immunoSEQ Analyzer, with only productive sequences retained. Clonality was computed as one minus Shannon entropy normalized by log2 of the number of productive unique sequences. For each patient and control, public and private clones were evaluated among the 100 most prevalent clones. Clones were defined as Susac-specific when absent from the healthy and MS cohorts, from roughly 1,100 published viral clones and from other ImmuneACCESS disease sequences. The public reads were quality trimmed at Q25 with fastp and then assembled into clones with MiXCR by TCRdb, keeping productive beta chains. Merged by CDR3 protein, the rows form single entries marked with the most common genes and DNA. The V and J calls were determined by TCRdb, not by the authors. This sample lists around 130,000 distinct CDR3 sequences; about 95% were detected once. The top ten hold 0.098% of the sample.

High-throughput TCR beta sequencing profiled peripheral blood CD8+ and CD4+ T cells from healthy donors, Susac syndrome patients and multiple sclerosis patients. The healthy donors served as controls matched for age and sex. CD8+ TEMRA cells were enriched by FACS, while bulk CD8+ and CD4+ T cells were purified by magnetic negative isolation. Blood was collected in EDTA tubes and processed within 24 hours, with PBMCs isolated through density gradient centrifugation. PBMCs intended for TCR sequencing were cryopreserved in liquid nitrogen and thawed later in a water bath at 37 degrees C. A purity of at least 90% was achieved for sorted or isolated CD4+, CD8+ and CD8+ TEMRA cells. Paper-wide results and their limitations: The study acknowledged that relatively few individuals were included in the TCR sequencing and HLA analysis.

This TCR was recovered from a human donor in good health. The chain employs TRBV7-9 and TRBJ2-1; the D gene is perhaps TRBD1 or TRBD2, each of them matching over 7 bases. Specimen: CD4+ T cells from PBMCs. The CDR3 loop reads CASSPWEGAQDEQFF. The nucleotides read TGTGCCAGCAGCCCTTGGGAGGGGGCGCAGGATGAGCAGTTCTTC.